Described below is a single T cell receptor (beta chain) sequence and its context. This receptor's antigen is unknown. No quality values exist for individual bases; no much larger clone is one base distant. Genomic DNA was extracted from sorted cells for sequencing of the TCRbeta CDR3 region. The immunoSEQ Assay was used to sequence the TCRbeta CDR3 regions. Here the immuneACCESS table is served through TCRdb, limited to in-frame sequences with V and J called. Missing clones are a known gap in these copies; in checked studies unresolved V genes cover under half, and the rest lacks a known reason. The sample profile shows around 18,000 clones; around 85% of them were found once. The ten largest clones capture 25% to 35% of the sample. The data derive from a study of OX40 agonist ivuxolimab in advanced cancers. General notes on the study: Ivuxolimab, which targeted the costimulatory receptor OX40 (CD134), was an agonistic, fully human IgG2 monoclonal antibody. Of the roughly 53 patients in dose escalation, around 19 had hepatocellular carcinoma, some 15 had melanoma, 9 had renal cell carcinoma and 9 had head and neck cancer. Partial responses occurred in three dose-escalation patients: two with cutaneous melanoma and one with hepatocellular carcinoma. Patients were allowed to have had prior anti-PD-1, anti-PD-L1 or anti-CTLA-4 therapy, and 40% to 45% of the dose-escalation patients had been treated with checkpoint inhibitors. Peripheral TCRbeta sequencing was intended to test whether TCR sequence diversity was altered and clonal T-cell expansion was caused by ivuxolimab. Intravenous ivuxolimab was administered to patients every 2 weeks at six dose levels: 0.01, 0.1, 0.3, 1.5, 3 and 10 mg/kg. The dose-escalation cohort was 82.7% male with a mean age of 60 years, ranging from about 23 to 85. The paper reports the monotherapy dose-escalation portion (N = 52 patients) of the phase I ivuxolimab trial.

The CDR1 and CDR2 encoded by the germline V gene are KGHSH and LQKENI. V drops 5 bases and J drops 8 bases, leaving 22 bases in between. The CDR3 holds 16 amino acids from the cysteine to the phenylalanine. Only CDR3 DNA remains: 48 bases, in frame from the first base. Overall study results and their limits: After ivuxolimab, more expanded clones were found on average in CD8+ T cells than in CD4+ T cells. Low levels of normalized T-cell clonal expansion were also seen in some patients who did not respond. In the 0.1-3.0 mg/kg groups, partial responders had among the lowest normalized peripheral clonal expansion, particularly in CD8+ T cells. The antigen specificity of the peripheral T cells that underwent clonal expansion was not determined. Clonal expansion of both CD4+ and CD8+ blood T cells was observed from baseline to week 6 at doses 0.1 to 3.0 mg/kg.

The trial excluded patients who had a history of autoimmune disease or were on systemic immunosuppression. Peripheral blood for TCR sequencing was drawn from every dose cohort at baseline, at cycle 4 day 1 and at cycle 7 day 1. The samples were taken from a phase I, first-in-human, multicenter, open-label dose-escalation trial of ivuxolimab. Adults with locally advanced or metastatic melanoma, renal cell carcinoma, hepatocellular carcinoma or head and neck squamous cell carcinoma were enrolled in the trial. CD4+ and CD8+ T cells were sorted separately from peripheral blood before TCR sequencing. The receptor's source is an adult with an advanced solid tumor such as melanoma, head and neck, liver or kidney cancer. This chain joins TRBV18 to TRBJ2-1; matching of 7 bases hints at TRBD1 as the D gene. The specimen was CD4+ or CD8+ T cells sorted from blood, collected in a trial of the OX40 agonist ivuxolimab. The CDR3 loop reads CASSTGDSYSWDEQFF. The DNA is TGTGCCAGCTCAACGGGGGACAGCTACTCCTGGGATGAGCAGTTCTTC.